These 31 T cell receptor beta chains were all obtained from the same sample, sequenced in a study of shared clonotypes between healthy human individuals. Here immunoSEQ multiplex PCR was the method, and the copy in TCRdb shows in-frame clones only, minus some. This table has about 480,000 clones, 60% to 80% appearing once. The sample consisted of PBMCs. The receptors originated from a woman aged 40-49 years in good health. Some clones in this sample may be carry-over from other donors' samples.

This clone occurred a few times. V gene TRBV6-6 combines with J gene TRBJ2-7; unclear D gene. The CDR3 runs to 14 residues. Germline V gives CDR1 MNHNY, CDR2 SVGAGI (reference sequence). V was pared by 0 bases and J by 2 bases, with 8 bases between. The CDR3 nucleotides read TGTGCCAGCAGTTACTCAGTAGGCCCCTACGAGCAGTACTTC. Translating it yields CASSYSVGPYEQYF.

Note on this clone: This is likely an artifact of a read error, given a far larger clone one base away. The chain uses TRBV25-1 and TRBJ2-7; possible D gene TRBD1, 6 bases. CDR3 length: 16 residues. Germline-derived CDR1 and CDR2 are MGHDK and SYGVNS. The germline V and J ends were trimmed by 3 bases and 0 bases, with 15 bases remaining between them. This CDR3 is CASSDSLDRSSYEQYF. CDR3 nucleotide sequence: TGTGCCAGCAGTGATTCACTCGACAGGAGCTCCTACGAGCAGTACTTC.

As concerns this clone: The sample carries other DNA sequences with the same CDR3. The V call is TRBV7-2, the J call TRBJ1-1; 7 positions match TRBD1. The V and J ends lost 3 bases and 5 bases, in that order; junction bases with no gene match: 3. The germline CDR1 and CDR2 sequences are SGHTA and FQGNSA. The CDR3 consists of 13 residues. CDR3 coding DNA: TGTGCCAGCAGCTTGGACAGGCCAACTGAAGCTTTCTTT. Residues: CASSLDRPTEAFF.

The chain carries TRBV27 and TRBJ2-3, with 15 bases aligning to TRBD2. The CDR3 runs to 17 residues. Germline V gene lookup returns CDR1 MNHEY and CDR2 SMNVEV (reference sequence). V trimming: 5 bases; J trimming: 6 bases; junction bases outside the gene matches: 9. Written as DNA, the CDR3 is TGTGCCAGCAGTCCACGGACTAGCGGGAGGGCCGGGGATACGCAGTATTTT. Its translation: CASSPRTSGRAGDTQYF.

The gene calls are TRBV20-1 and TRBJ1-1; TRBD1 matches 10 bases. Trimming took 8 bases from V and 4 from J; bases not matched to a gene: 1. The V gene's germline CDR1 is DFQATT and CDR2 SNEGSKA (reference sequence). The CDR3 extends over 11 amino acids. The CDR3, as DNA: TGCAGTAGACAGGGGGCCACTGAAGCTTTCTTT. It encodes CSRQGATEAFF.

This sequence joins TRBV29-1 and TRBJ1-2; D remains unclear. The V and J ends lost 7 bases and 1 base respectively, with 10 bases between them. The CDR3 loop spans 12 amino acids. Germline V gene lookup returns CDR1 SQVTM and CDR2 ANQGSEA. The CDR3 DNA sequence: TGCAGCGCATCACACCGTAACTATGGCTACACCTTC. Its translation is CSASHRNYGYTF.

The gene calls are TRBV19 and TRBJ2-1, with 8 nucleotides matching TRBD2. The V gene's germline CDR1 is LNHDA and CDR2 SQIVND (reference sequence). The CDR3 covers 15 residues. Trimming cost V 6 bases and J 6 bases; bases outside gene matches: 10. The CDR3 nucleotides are TGTGCCAGTAGCTGGGCAGCGGGGGATATCAATGAGCAGTTCTTC. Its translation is CASSWAAGDINEQFF.

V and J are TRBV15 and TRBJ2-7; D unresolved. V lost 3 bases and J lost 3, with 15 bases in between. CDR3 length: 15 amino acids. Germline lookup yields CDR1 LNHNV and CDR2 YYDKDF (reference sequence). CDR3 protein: CATSSPDGRGYEQYF. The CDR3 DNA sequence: TGTGCCACCAGCAGCCCAGATGGGCGCGGCTACGAGCAGTACTTC.

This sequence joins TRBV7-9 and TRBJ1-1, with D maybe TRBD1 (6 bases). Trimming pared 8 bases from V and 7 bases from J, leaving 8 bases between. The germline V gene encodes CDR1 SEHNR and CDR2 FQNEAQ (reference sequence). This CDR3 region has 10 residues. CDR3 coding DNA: TGTGCCAGCTCGACAGGTGAAGCTTTCTTT. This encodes CASSTGEAFF.

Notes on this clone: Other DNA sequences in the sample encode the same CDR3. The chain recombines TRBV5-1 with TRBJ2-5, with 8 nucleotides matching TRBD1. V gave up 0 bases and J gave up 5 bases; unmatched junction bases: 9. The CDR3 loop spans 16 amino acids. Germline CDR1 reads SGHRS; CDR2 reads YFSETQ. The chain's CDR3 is CASSLAGQGAGETQYF. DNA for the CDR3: TGCGCCAGCAGCTTGGCGGGGCAGGGGGCAGGGGAGACCCAGTACTTC.

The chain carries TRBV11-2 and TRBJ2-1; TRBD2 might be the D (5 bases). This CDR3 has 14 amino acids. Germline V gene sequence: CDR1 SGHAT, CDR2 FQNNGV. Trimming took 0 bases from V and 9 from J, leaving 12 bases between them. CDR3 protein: CASSLDRSEGEQFF. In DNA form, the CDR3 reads TGTGCCAGCAGCTTAGATCGGAGTGAGGGTGAGCAGTTCTTC.

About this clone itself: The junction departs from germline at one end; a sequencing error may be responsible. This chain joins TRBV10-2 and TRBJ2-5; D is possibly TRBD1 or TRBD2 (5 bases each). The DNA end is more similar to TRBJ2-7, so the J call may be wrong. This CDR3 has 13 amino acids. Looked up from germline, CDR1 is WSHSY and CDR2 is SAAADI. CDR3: CASRAGTSSEQYF. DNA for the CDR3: TGCGCCAGCAGGGCCGGGACCTCCTCCGAGCAGTACTTC.

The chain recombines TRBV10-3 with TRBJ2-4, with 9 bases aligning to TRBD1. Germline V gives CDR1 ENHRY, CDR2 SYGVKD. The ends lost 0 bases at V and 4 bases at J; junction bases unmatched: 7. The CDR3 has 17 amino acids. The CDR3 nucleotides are TGTGCCATCAGTGAGTCTATAGGACAGGGGCCTAAAAACATTCAGTACTTC. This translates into CAISESIGQGPKNIQYF.

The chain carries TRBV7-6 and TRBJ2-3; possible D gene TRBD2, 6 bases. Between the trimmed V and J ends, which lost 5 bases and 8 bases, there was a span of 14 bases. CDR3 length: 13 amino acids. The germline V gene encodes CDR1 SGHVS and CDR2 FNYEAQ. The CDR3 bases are TGTGCCAGCAGCGTTGCTAGCGTTGGTACGCAGTATTTT. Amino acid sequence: CASSVASVGTQYF.

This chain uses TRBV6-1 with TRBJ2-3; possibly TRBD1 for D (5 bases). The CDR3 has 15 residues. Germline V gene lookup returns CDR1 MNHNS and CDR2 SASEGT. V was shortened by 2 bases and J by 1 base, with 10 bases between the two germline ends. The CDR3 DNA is TGTGCCAGCAGTGAATTGGGGCTGGGCACAGATACGCAGTATTTT. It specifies CASSELGLGTDTQYF.

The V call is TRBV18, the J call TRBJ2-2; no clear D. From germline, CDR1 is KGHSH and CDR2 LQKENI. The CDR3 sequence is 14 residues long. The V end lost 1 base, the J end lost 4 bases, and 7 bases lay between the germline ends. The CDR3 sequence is CASSPLEFTGELFF. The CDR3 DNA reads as TGTGCCAGCTCACCACTAGAATTCACCGGGGAGCTGTTTTTT.

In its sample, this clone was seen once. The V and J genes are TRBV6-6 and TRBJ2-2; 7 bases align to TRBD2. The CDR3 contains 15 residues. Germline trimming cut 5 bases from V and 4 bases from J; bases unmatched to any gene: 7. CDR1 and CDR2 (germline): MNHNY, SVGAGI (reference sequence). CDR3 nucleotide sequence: TGTGCCAGCAGTCGGTGGCGGGAGTCCACCGGGGAGCTGTTTTTT. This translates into CASSRWRESTGELFF.

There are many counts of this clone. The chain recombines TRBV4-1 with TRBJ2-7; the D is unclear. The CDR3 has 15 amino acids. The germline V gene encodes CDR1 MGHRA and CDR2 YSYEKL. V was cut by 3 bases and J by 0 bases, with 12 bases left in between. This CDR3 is CASSHLKASSYEQYF. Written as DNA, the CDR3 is TGCGCCAGCAGCCACCTAAAGGCTAGCTCCTACGAGCAGTACTTC.

In DNA form, the CDR3 reads TGTGCCAGCAGGAAGGTAGCGGGCGGGAACGGGGAGCTGTTTTTT. Protein product: CASRKVAGGNGELFF. The chain employs TRBV2 and TRBJ2-2, with 7 bases aligning to TRBD2. V shed 6 bases and J 7 bases; nucleotides not matched to a gene: 11. The CDR3 spans 15 residues. Looked up from germline, CDR1 is SNHLY and CDR2 is FYNNEI.

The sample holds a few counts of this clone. CDR3 DNA sequence: TGTGCCAGCAACAGGGGCGGTATCATCTACGAGCAGTACTTC. Amino acid sequence: CASNRGGIIYEQYF. V is TRBV28 and J is TRBJ2-7, with 7 bases identical to TRBD1. This CDR3 has 14 amino acids. In germline, CDR1 is MDHEN, CDR2 SYDVKM. With V trimmed by 7 bases and J by 3 bases, 9 bases remained unmatched. Filled out from reference TRBV28 and TRBJ2-7, the complete variable domain reads DVKVTQSSRYLVKRTGEKVFLECVQDMDHENMFWYRQDPGLGLRLIYFSYDVKMKEKGDIPEGYSVSREKKERFSLILESASTNQTSMYLCASNRGGIIYEQYFGPGTRLTVT.

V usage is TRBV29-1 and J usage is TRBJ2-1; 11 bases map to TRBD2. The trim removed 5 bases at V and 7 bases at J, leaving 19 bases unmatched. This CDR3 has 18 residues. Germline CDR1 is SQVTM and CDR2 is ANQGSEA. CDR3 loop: CSVNRLAGRPERLNEQFF. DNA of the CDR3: TGCAGCGTTAACCGACTAGCGGGACGACCCGAAAGATTAAATGAGCAGTTCTTC.

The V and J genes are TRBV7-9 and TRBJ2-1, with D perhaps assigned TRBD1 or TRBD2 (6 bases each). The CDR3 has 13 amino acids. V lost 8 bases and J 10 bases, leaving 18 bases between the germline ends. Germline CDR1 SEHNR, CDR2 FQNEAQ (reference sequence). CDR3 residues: CASPSGASAEQFF. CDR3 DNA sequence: TGTGCCAGCCCATCGGGGGCGTCGGCCGAGCAGTTCTTC. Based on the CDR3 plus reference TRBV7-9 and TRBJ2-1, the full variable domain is DTGVSQNPRHKITKRGQNVTFRCDPISEHNRLYWYRQTLGQGPEFLTYFQNEAQLEKSRLLSDRFSAERPKGSFSTLEIQRTEQGDSAMYLCASPSGASAEQFFGPGTRLTVL.

CDR3 residues: CASSRLAGENNEQFF. CDR3 sequence (DNA): TGCGCCAGCAGCCGACTAGCGGGAGAGAACAATGAGCAGTTCTTC. The chain is built from TRBV5-1 and TRBJ2-1; 12 bases are a match to TRBD2. With 4 bases clipped from V and 5 bases from J, the junction kept 4 bases outside the gene matches. There are 15 residues in the CDR3. Per the germline V gene, CDR1 is SGHRS and CDR2 is YFSETQ. Full variable domain (missing parts from reference TRBV5-1 and TRBJ2-1): KAGVTQTPRYLIKTRGQQVTLSCSPISGHRSVSWYQQTPGQGLQFLFEYFSETQRNKGNFPGRFSGRQFSNSRSEMNVSTLELGDSALYLCASSRLAGENNEQFFGPGTRLTVL.

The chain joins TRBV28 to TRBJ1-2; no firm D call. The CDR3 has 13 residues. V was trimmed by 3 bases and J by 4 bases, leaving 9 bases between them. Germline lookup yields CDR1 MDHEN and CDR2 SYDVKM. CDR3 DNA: TGTGCCAGCAGTTTGGACGGGTTCTATGGCTACACCTTC. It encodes CASSLDGFYGYTF.

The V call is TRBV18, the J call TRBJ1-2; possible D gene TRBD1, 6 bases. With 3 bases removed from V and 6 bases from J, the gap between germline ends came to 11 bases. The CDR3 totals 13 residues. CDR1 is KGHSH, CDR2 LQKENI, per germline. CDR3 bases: TGTGCCAGCTCACCCCGGGACACCGATGGCTACACCTTC. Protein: CASSPRDTDGYTF.

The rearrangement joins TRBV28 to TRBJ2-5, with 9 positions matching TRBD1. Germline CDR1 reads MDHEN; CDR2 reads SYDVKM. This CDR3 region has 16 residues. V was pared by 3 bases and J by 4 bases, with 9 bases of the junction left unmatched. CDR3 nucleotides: TGTGCCAGCAGTTTGGGGACAGGGTGGGGAGTAGAGACCCAGTACTTC. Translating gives CASSLGTGWGVETQYF.

The DNA of the CDR3 is TGTGCCAGTAGTATAGAAGGGGGGGCCGGAGAGACCCAGTACTTC. Protein product: CASSIEGGAGETQYF. The chain links TRBV19 to TRBJ2-5, with D possibly matching TRBD2 (7 bases). V was trimmed by 0 bases and J by 4 bases, leaving 12 bases between them. Germline V gene sequence: CDR1 LNHDA, CDR2 SQIVND (reference sequence). The CDR3 is made up of 15 amino acids.

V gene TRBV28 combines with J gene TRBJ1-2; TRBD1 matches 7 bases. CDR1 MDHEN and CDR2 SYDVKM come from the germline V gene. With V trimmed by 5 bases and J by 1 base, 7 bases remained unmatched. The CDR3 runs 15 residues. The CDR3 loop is CASSPGTAHNYGYTF. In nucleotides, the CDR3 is TGTGCCAGCAGTCCAGGGACAGCCCATAACTATGGCTACACCTTC.

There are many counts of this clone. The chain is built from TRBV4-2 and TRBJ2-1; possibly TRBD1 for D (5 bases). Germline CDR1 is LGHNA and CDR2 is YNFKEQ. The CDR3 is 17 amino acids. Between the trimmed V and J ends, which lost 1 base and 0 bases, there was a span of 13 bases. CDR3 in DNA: TGTGCCAGCAGCCAAGTCCAGGGCATTAACTCCTACAATGAGCAGTTCTTC. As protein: CASSQVQGINSYNEQFF.

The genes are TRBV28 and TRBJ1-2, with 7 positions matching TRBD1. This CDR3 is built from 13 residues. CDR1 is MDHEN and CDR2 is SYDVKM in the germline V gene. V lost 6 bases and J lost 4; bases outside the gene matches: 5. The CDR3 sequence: CASRLTGVYGYTF. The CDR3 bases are TGTGCCAGCAGGCTAACAGGGGTCTATGGCTACACCTTC.

The CDR3 region is CASTAQPREGPYEQYF. For the CDR3, the DNA is TGTGCCAGCACCGCCCAGCCGCGGGAGGGACCCTACGAGCAGTACTTC. This chain joins TRBV11-2 and TRBJ2-7; 9 bases match TRBD2. Germline V CDR1 and CDR2: SGHAT, FQNNGV. The CDR3 spans 16 residues. With V trimmed by 7 bases and J by 2 bases, 12 bases remained unmatched.